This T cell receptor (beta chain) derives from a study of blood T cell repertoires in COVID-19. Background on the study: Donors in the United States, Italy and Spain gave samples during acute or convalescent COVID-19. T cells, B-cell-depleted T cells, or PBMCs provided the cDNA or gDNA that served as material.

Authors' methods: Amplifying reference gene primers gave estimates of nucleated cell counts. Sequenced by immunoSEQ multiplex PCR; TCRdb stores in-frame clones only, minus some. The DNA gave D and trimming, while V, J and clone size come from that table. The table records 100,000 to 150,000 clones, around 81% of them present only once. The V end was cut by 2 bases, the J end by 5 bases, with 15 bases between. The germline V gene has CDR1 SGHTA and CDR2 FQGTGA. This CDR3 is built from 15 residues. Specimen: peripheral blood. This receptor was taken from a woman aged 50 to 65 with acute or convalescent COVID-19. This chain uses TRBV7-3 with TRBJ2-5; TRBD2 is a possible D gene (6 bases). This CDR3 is CASSLDGVGTETQYF. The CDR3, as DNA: TGTGCCAGCAGCTTAGACGGAGTCGGGACTGAGACCCAGTACTTC.